This T cell receptor beta chain stems from a study of T-cell reconstitution after alpha-beta-depleted transplantation in children (dated by TCRdb to 2015 to 2016). Broadly, across the study: Using TCR repertoire profiling, the study quantitatively followed how T-cell immune reconstitution unfolded in children after TCRalphabeta/CD19-depleted allogeneic hematopoietic cell transplantation. General conclusions and limits of the study: The apparently early recovery of alphabetaT-cell counts about two months after transplant reportedly depended on only several hundred rapidly expanded clones that came from non-depleted graft cells. Over subsequent months, a decline in hyperexpanded clone frequencies was noted, and after one year, T-cell counts and TCRbeta diversity were mostly ascribed to newly produced T cells. The high TCRbeta diversity at day 60 in some patients was ascribed to recipient T cells and intrathymic progenitors that had survived conditioning.

In light of the paper, this sample's treatment or condition label describes: allogeneic hematopoietic cell transplantation with graft depleted of TCRalphabeta T cells and CD19 B cells. The transplant recipients were children given TCRalphabeta/CD19-depleted allogeneic hematopoietic cell grafts. To note about this clonotype: No cognate antigen has been identified for it. No clone much larger than this one lies a single base away; base qualities are absent.

The library was prepared using PCR. The data were produced on an Illumina HiSeq 2500. TCR library preparation used molecular barcoding, with unique molecular identifiers applied to normalize quantification of the TCRbeta repertoire. TCRdb's own reprocessing of the public reads used fastp at Q25 and MiXCR and kept productive beta chains. For every CDR3 protein sequence, its rows merge into one entry that carries the most common genes and DNA. For this sample the table gives fewer than 150,000 distinct CDR3 sequences, of which under 30% were detected only once. About 10% of the sample belongs to the ten largest clones. The specimen comprised PBMCs, mostly from graft donor cells, sampled 180 days after TCRalphabeta/CD19-depleted stem cell transplant. The receptor was derived from a male patient between 2 and 10 years old who had a stem cell transplant for chronic granulomatous disease, so the T cells may come from the graft donor.

CDR3 protein: CAWSVAIAGLDTQYF. Read as DNA, the sequence is TGTGCCTGGAGTGTAGCAATAGCGGGGCTAGATACGCAGTATTTT. The chain joins TRBV30 to TRBJ2-3; 8 bases in the junction line up with TRBD2. V is pruned by 0 bases and J by 5 bases, leaving 7 bases of the junction without a gene match. Taken from cysteine to phenylalanine, the CDR3 has 15 residues. The only DNA kept is the CDR3, 45 bases in frame from the first base. CDR1 and CDR2 were assigned from the germline V gene (reference sequence) as GTSNPN and SVGIG.